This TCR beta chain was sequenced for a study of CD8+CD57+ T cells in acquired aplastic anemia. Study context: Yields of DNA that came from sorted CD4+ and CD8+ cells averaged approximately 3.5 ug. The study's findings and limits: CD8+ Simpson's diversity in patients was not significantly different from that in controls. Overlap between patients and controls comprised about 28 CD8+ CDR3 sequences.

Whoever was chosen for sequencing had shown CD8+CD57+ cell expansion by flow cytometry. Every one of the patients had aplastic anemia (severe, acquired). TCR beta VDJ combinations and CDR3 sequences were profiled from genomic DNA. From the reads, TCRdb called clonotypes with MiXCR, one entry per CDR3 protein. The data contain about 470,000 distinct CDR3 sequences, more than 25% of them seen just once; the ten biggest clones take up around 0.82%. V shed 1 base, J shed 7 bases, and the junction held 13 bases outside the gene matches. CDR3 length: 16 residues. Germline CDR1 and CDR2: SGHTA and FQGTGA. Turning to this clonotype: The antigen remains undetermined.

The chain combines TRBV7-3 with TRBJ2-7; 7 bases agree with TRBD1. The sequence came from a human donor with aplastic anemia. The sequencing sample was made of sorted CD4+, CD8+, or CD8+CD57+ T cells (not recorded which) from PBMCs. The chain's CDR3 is CASSLISPRDSFEQYF. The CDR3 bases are TGTGCCAGCAGCTTAATTTCCCCCAGGGACAGTTTTGAGCAGTACTTC.